This T cell receptor (beta chain) was observed in a study of T-cell reconstitution after alpha-beta-depleted transplantation in children. V lost 10 bases, J lost 9 bases, and 19 bases lay in between. The CDR3 length is 12 residues. In germline, CDR1 is MGHDK, CDR2 SYGVNS. This sample's TCRbeta library carried unique molecular identifier barcodes. One entry per CDR3 protein, called by TCRdb with MiXCR from the PCR reads. Altogether around 420,000 distinct CDR3 sequences are present, 15% to 20% being singletons, with the ten largest covering approximately 29%. The chain employs TRBV25-1 and TRBJ2-7; TRBD2 might be the D (7 bases). The clonotype originates from a boy under three years old who had a stem cell transplant for Wiskott-Aldrich syndrome, so the T cells may come from the graft donor. Material: PBMCs, mostly from graft donor cells, obtained 360 days after TCRalphabeta/CD19-depleted stem cell transplant. Here the CDR3 DNA reads TGTGCCATCGAAACCCAGGGGAGGGGGCAGTACTTC. Its translation: CAIETQGRGQYF.